These 14 T cell receptor beta chains were sequenced from one sample in a study of OX40 agonist ivuxolimab in advanced cancers. Receptor amplification or capture employed the immunoSEQ multiplex PCR assay. TCRdb mirrors the immuneACCESS table, restricted to in-frame sequences. Some clones are absent from its copies; in checked studies, under half trace to an unresolved V gene, and the reason for the others is unknown. The table for this sample lists more than 75,000 clones; 85% to 90% of them were counted only once. The ten largest clones capture about 0.89% of the sample. The sequencing here drew on CD4+ or CD8+ T cells sorted from blood, taken in a trial of the OX40 agonist ivuxolimab. Receptor source: an adult with an advanced solid tumor such as melanoma, head and neck, liver or kidney cancer.

This clone was observed a few times. The rearrangement uses TRBV2 and TRBJ1-2, with 7 bases matching TRBD1. Germline lookup yields CDR1 SNHLY and CDR2 FYNNEI. V lost 1 base and J lost 7; bases outside the gene matches: 6. There are 14 residues in the CDR3. The CDR3 is CASSEEEAGGGYTF. The CDR3 DNA reads as TGTGCCAGCAGTGAAGAAGAGGCAGGGGGTGGCTACACCTTC.

This clone has a single count. This chain uses TRBV10-3 with TRBJ2-1; 12 positions match TRBD2. Trimming cost V 5 bases and J 10 bases; bases outside gene matches: 9. The germline gives CDR1 ENHRY, CDR2 SYGVKD. CDR3 length: 15 amino acids. This CDR3 is CAISPSSGRALEQFF. The DNA for the CDR3 is TGTGCCATCAGTCCGTCTAGCGGGAGGGCATTGGAGCAGTTCTTC.

This clone occurred a few times. The chain joins TRBV10-2 to TRBJ2-3; 7 positions match TRBD2. This CDR3 is 12 amino acids long. Germline V lookup: CDR1 WSHSY, CDR2 SAAADI. V lost 6 bases and J lost 9; bases outside the gene matches: 6. For the CDR3, the DNA is TGCGCCAGCAGAGGGGAGGGGTCGACGCAGTATTTT. As protein: CASRGEGSTQYF.

The rearrangement links TRBV18 to TRBJ1-2; weak D call: TRBD1 (6 bases). The CDR3 is made up of 14 amino acids. V was cut by 2 bases and J by 6 bases, with 13 bases left in between. Germline V CDR1 and CDR2: KGHSH, LQKENI. CDR3 sequence (DNA): TGTGCCAGCTCACCAGCGGGGGGGCCGAATGGCTACACCTTC. This encodes CASSPAGGPNGYTF.

The chain recombines TRBV18 with TRBJ2-7; tentatively, D is TRBD1 (5 bases). The CDR3 loop spans 15 amino acids. The V and J ends lost 4 bases and 2 bases respectively, with 15 bases between them. The germline gives CDR1 KGHSH, CDR2 LQKENI. CDR3 sequence reads: CASSLGQGFPYEQYF. Here the CDR3 DNA reads TGTGCCAGCTCACTCGGGCAGGGTTTCCCCTACGAGCAGTACTTC.

This chain uses TRBV5-5 with TRBJ2-7; D not resolved. Trimming took 0 bases from V and 1 from J, leaving 5 bases between them. This CDR3 region has 13 residues. Germline V CDR1 and CDR2: SGHKS, YYEKEE (reference sequence). The CDR3 DNA reads as TGTGCCAGCAGCTTGGAAGGGTCCTACGAGCAGTACTTC. Amino acids: CASSLEGSYEQYF.

This chain uses TRBV5-1 with TRBJ2-3, with TRBD1 matching over 8 bases. J lost 1 base, V lost 5 bases, and 6 bases had no gene match. Germline values: CDR1 SGHRS, CDR2 YFSETQ. The CDR3 loop spans 15 amino acids. CDR3 coding DNA: TGCGCCAGCAGTCTCGGACAGGGAGGCACAGATACGCAGTATTTT. Translating it yields CASSLGQGGTDTQYF. The full variable domain, in which reference TRBV5-1 and TRBJ2-3 provide the parts outside the CDR3, is KAGVTQTPRYLIKTRGQQVTLSCSPISGHRSVSWYQQTPGQGLQFLFEYFSETQRNKGNFPGRFSGRQFSNSRSEMNVSTLELGDSALYLCASSLGQGGTDTQYFGPGTRLTVL.

The genes are TRBV12-5 and TRBJ1-4; D gene uncertain. This CDR3 has 15 amino acids. Germline CDR1 LGHNT, CDR2 FRNRAP. Trimming left V 5 bases short and J 8 bases short, with 18 bases between. The CDR3 sequence is CASGNYNREGEKLFF. CDR3 coding DNA: TGTGCTAGTGGTAACTATAATAGGGAAGGAGAAAAACTGTTTTTT.

Written as DNA, the CDR3 is TGTGCCAGCAGCTTAGACCGGGGCTACACCTTC. As protein: CASSLDRGYTF. This sequence joins TRBV7-2 and TRBJ1-2, with no clear D. Germline V gene lookup returns CDR1 SGHTA and CDR2 FQGNSA. V lost 1 base and J 8 bases, leaving 5 bases between the germline ends. This CDR3 has 11 residues.

This sequence joins TRBV4-2 and TRBJ1-5; D gene ambiguous. The CDR3 consists of 12 residues. V lost 0 bases and J 5 bases, leaving 2 bases between the germline ends. Per germline, CDR1 LGHNA and CDR2 YNFKEQ. The CDR3 sequence is CASSQEDQPQHF. The CDR3 DNA sequence: TGTGCCAGCAGCCAAGAAGATCAGCCCCAGCATTTT.

The chain has TRBV30 and TRBJ1-1; D is possibly TRBD1 (5 bases). V was clipped by 0 bases and J by 6 bases, with 17 bases between them. From germline, CDR1 is GTSNPN and CDR2 SVGIG (reference sequence). This CDR3 has 15 amino acids. This CDR3 is CAWSVQVLTRAEAFF. CDR3 nucleotides: TGTGCCTGGAGTGTACAAGTCTTAACCAGGGCTGAAGCTTTCTTT.

The chain uses TRBV6-6 and TRBJ2-2; D gene ambiguous. CDR3 size: 16 residues. V lost 0 bases to trimming and J lost 6 bases, with 14 bases between them. Germline values: CDR1 MNHNY, CDR2 SVGAGI (reference sequence). CDR3 in amino acids: CASSYSSKVGSGELFF. The CDR3 nucleotides are TGTGCCAGCAGTTACTCTAGTAAAGTAGGGTCCGGGGAGCTGTTTTTT.

This clone was counted a single time. V is TRBV11-2 and J is TRBJ2-5; D may correspond to TRBD1 or TRBD2 (6 bases each). The germline CDR1 and CDR2 sequences are SGHAT and FQNNGV. The CDR3 is 14 amino acids. V was trimmed by 2 bases and J by 0 bases, leaving 7 bases between them. The CDR3 DNA reads as TGTGCCAGCAGCTTAAGGGGGGACCAAGAGACCCAGTACTTC. The encoded protein is CASSLRGDQETQYF.

V and J are TRBV20-1 and TRBJ1-1; D call uncertain. CDR3 length equals 11 residues. The V gene's germline CDR1 is DFQATT and CDR2 SNEGSKA (reference sequence). V lost 1 base to trimming and J lost 6 bases, with 6 bases between them. CDR3 sequence: CSARGASEAFF. The CDR3 nucleotides read TGCAGTGCTAGAGGGGCATCTGAAGCTTTCTTT.